These T cell receptor beta chains were read from a single sample in a study of T cell responses to AZD1222 COVID-19 vaccine. The table came from immunoSEQ multiplex PCR; TCRdb's copy has only in-frame clones and leaves some out. The data show around 100,000 clones, with roughly 90% seen just once and approximately 16% held by the top ten. The specimen was peripheral blood, collected on day 0 of AZD1222 vaccination. The receptors stem from an adult in good health. CDR3s include the opening cysteine and the closing phenylalanine or tryptophan. A D gene is named only where the DNA matches it firmly. A row's size may be missing; if present it is once, few, many or a size class.

v_call	clone_size	j_call	d_call	cdr3_aa	cdr3_nt
TRBV5-8	NA	TRBJ1-4	TRBD1	CASSQGQREEKLFF	TGTGCCAGCAGCCAGGGACAGCGTGAGGAAAAACTGTTTTTT
TRBV19	few	TRBJ1-2	TRBD1	CASSMVLGAGGRGYTF	TGTGCCAGTAGTATGGTCTTAGGTGCAGGGGGCCGGGGCTACACCTTC
TRBV2	NA	TRBJ1-1	NA	CASSVYGTEAFF	TGTGCCAGCAGTGTTTATGGCACTGAAGCTTTCTTT
TRBV9	NA	TRBJ2-7	NA	CASSAGILYEQYF	TGTGCCAGCAGCGCCGGGATCCTATACGAGCAGTACTTC
TRBV5-1	NA	TRBJ2-7	TRBD2	CASSSLAGDGYEQYF	TGCGCCAGCAGCTCCCTAGCGGGAGATGGCTACGAGCAGTACTTC
TRBV29-1	NA	TRBJ2-2	NA	CSVWDHGDTTGELFF	TGCAGCGTTTGGGATCACGGGGACACCACCGGGGAGCTGTTTTTT
TRBV19	NA	TRBJ1-5	NA	CASFRRRNQPQHF	TGTGCCAGCTTCAGGCGTCGCAATCAGCCCCAGCATTTT
TRBV2	NA	TRBJ1-1	NA	CASSGGRGMNTEAFF	TGTGCCAGCAGTGGGGGGAGGGGAATGAACACTGAAGCTTTCTTT
TRBV6-5	once	TRBJ1-1	TRBD1	CASEDRVNTEAFF	TGTGCCAGCGAGGACAGGGTGAACACTGAAGCTTTCTTT
TRBV24-1	NA	TRBJ1-5	TRBD1	CATSVSGGSNQPQHF	TGTGCCACCAGTGTATCAGGGGGCAGCAATCAGCCCCAGCATTTT
TRBV6-5	NA	TRBJ1-5	NA	CASNTLGSGPQHF	TGTGCCAGCAACACTCTCGGGAGCGGGCCCCAGCATTTT
TRBV30	NA	TRBJ1-5	NA	CAWSAKGHQPQHF	TGTGCCTGGAGTGCAAAGGGTCATCAGCCCCAGCATTTT
TRBV18	NA	TRBJ2-1	NA	CASSRVLASDYNEQFF	TGTGCCAGCTCACGAGTACTAGCATCTGACTACAATGAGCAGTTCTTC
TRBV5-1	NA	TRBJ2-3	TRBD2	CASSFSGRMTDTQYF	TGCGCCAGCAGCTTTAGCGGGAGGATGACAGATACGCAGTATTTT
TRBV7-6	NA	TRBJ2-7	TRBD1	CASSSSRDRGSYEQYF	TGTGCCAGCAGCTCGTCTCGGGACAGGGGTAGCTACGAGCAGTACTTC
TRBV5-1	NA	TRBJ2-1	NA	CASSLGQSYNEQFF	TGCGCCAGCAGCTTGGGACAATCCTACAATGAGCAGTTCTTC
TRBV25-1	NA	TRBJ2-1	TRBD2	CASSELTSGSFNEQFF	TGTGCCAGCAGTGAATTAACTAGCGGGAGTTTCAATGAGCAGTTCTTC
TRBV11-2	NA	TRBJ2-7	NA	CASSFLAGSYEQYF	TGTGCCAGCAGCTTTCTGGCGGGATCCTACGAGCAGTACTTC
TRBV19	NA	TRBJ2-2	NA	CASSANRVGELFF	TGTGCCAGTAGTGCTAACAGGGTAGGGGAGCTGTTTTTT
TRBV12-3/TRBV12-4	NA	TRBJ1-2	NA	CASRSTGRGYTF	TGTGCCAGCAGGTCGACAGGCCGGGGCTACACCTTC
TRBV28	few	TRBJ2-3	TRBD2	CASRRRPGLGIDTQYF	TGTGCCAGCAGGCGACGGCCGGGACTAGGCATAGATACGCAGTATTTT
TRBV5-1	NA	TRBJ2-1	TRBD2	CASSLDPAGFYNEQFF	TGCGCCAGCAGCTTGGACCCAGCGGGATTCTACAATGAGCAGTTCTTC
TRBV10-3	NA	TRBJ1-1	NA	CAISDHSQENTEAFF	TGTGCCATCAGTGATCACTCACAGGAGAACACTGAAGCTTTCTTT
TRBV6-5	few	TRBJ2-5	TRBD2	CASSPRLARETQYF	TGTGCCAGCAGTCCCCGACTAGCCCGAGAGACCCAGTACTTC
TRBV5-6	NA	TRBJ2-7	NA	CASSLRGTGDEQYF	TGTGCCAGCAGCTTGAGGGGAACTGGGGACGAGCAGTACTTC
TRBV25-1	NA	TRBJ2-7	NA	CASSPGELYEQYF	TGTGCCAGCAGTCCGGGGGAACTCTACGAGCAGTACTTC
TRBV5-1	NA	TRBJ2-2	TRBD2	CASSLEVGRATELFF	TGCGCCAGCAGCTTGGAGGTTGGGAGGGCCACGGAGCTGTTTTTT
TRBV5-1	NA	TRBJ1-2	TRBD1	CASSLGGQTEHGYTF	TGCGCCAGCAGCTTGGGGGGACAGACCGAGCATGGCTACACCTTC
TRBV5-1	NA	TRBJ1-3	NA	CASSGGVAGNTIYF	TGCGCCAGCAGCGGAGGGGTAGCCGGAAACACCATATATTTT
TRBV5-6	NA	TRBJ2-1	NA	CASSTGGDEQFF	TGTGCCAGCAGCACCGGCGGGGATGAGCAGTTCTTC
TRBV6-5	NA	TRBJ2-7	TRBD1	CASSYGTGGLYEQYF	TGTGCCAGCAGTTACGGGACAGGGGGACTCTACGAGCAGTACTTC
TRBV11-2	NA	TRBJ1-2	TRBD1	CASSLPGQGGGYTF	TGTGCCAGCAGCTTACCAGGACAGGGGGGAGGCTACACCTTC
TRBV7-8	NA	TRBJ2-1	NA	CASSRPRRGGGYNEQFF	TGTGCCAGCAGCCGCCCCCGCCGGGGTGGGGGGTACAATGAGCAGTTCTTC
TRBV21-1	NA	TRBJ2-1	NA	CASSSTGLAGGCSYNEQFF	TGTGCCAGCAGCTCCACCGGACTAGCGGGAGGGTGCTCCTACAATGAGCAGTTCTTC
TRBV13	NA	TRBJ1-2	NA	CASSSISGQNYGYTF	TGTGCCAGCAGCTCGATCAGCGGACAGAACTATGGCTACACCTTC
TRBV3-1/TRBV3-2	once	TRBJ1-1	NA	CASSQETGSAFF	TGTGCCAGCAGCCAAGAAACGGGGTCGGCTTTCTTT
TRBV9	NA	TRBJ2-3	NA	CASSLRPSTDTQYF	TGTGCCAGCAGCTTACGGCCGAGCACAGATACGCAGTATTTT
TRBV10-1	NA	TRBJ2-5	TRBD2	CASSESGLAETQYF	TGCGCCAGCAGTGAGTCGGGACTAGCGGAGACCCAGTACTTC
TRBV7-3	NA	TRBJ2-2	TRBD2	CASSTGTSGIINTGELFF	TGTGCCAGCAGCACCGGGACTAGCGGGATCATAAACACCGGGGAGCTGTTTTTT
TRBV5-6	NA	TRBJ1-2	NA	CASSSAAYYGYTF	TGTGCCAGCAGCTCCGCAGCCTACTATGGCTACACCTTC
TRBV7-9	NA	TRBJ2-6	NA	CASSFILSGANVLTF	TGTGCCAGCAGCTTCATATTATCTGGGGCCAACGTCCTGACTTTC
TRBV12-3/TRBV12-4	NA	TRBJ1-1	TRBD1	CASSLAGTGAFF	TGTGCCAGCAGTTTGGCCGGGACAGGGGCTTTCTTT
TRBV10-3	NA	TRBJ1-5	NA	CAISDTEGTQPQHF	TGTGCCATCAGTGATACGGAAGGGACGCAGCCCCAGCATTTT
TRBV7-3	NA	TRBJ2-7	TRBD1	CASSPDRGYEQYF	TGTGCCAGCAGCCCCGACAGGGGCTACGAGCAGTACTTC
TRBV19	NA	TRBJ1-1	NA	CASSINALRTEAFF	TGTGCCAGTAGTATCAATGCGCTCCGCACTGAAGCTTTCTTT
TRBV3-1/TRBV3-2	NA	TRBJ2-7	NA	CASSHGIYEQYF	TGTGCCAGCAGCCATGGAATCTACGAGCAGTACTTC
TRBV9	medium-sized	TRBJ2-1	NA	CASNSDGLSYNEQFF	TGTGCCAGCAACTCTGACGGACTTTCCTACAATGAGCAGTTCTTC
TRBV5-1	NA	TRBJ1-5	NA	CASSLSGAGGQPQHF	TGCGCCAGCAGCCTGTCTGGGGCGGGGGGCCAGCCCCAGCATTTT
TRBV5-4	NA	TRBJ1-6	NA	CASGKQQGENSPLHF	TGTGCCAGCGGGAAGCAACAGGGCGAAAATTCACCCCTCCACTTT
TRBV6-1	NA	TRBJ1-5	TRBD1	CASSEQGAGSNQPQHF	TGTGCCAGCAGTGAACAGGGGGCTGGATCCAATCAGCCCCAGCATTTT
TRBV5-1	NA	TRBJ2-1	NA	CASSLAGDEQFF	TGCGCCAGCAGCCTGGCCGGCGATGAGCAGTTCTTC
TRBV30	many	TRBJ2-7	TRBD1	CAWKQGETYEQYF	TGTGCCTGGAAACAGGGGGAAACCTACGAGCAGTACTTC
TRBV9	NA	TRBJ1-2	NA	CASSVATWPGSYGYTF	TGTGCCAGCAGCGTAGCTACTTGGCCAGGGAGCTATGGCTACACCTTC
TRBV6-5	NA	TRBJ1-1	NA	CASRKGYTEAFF	TGTGCCAGCAGGAAGGGATACACTGAAGCTTTCTTT
TRBV24-1	NA	TRBJ2-1	NA	CATSDLDARQYNEQFF	TGTGCCACCAGTGATTTAGACGCGAGACAATACAATGAGCAGTTCTTC